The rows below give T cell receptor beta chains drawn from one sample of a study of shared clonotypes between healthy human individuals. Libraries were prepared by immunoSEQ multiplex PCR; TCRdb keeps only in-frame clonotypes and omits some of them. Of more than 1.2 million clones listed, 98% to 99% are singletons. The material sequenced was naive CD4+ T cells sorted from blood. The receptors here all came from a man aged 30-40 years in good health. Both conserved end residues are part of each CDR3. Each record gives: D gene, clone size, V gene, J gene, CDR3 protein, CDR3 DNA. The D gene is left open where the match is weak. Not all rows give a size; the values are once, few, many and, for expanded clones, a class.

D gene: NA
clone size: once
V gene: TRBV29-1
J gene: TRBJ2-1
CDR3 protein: CSVEITAFNEQFF
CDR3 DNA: TGCAGCGTTGAAATAACTGCTTTCAATGAGCAGTTCTTC

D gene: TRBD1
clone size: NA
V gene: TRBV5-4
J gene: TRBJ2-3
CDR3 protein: CASSGAGGTGTQYF
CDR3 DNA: TGTGCCAGCAGCGGGGCGGGTGGGACAGGTACGCAGTATTTT

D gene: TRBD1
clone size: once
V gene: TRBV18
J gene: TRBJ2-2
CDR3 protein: CASSPRNRGKRSGELFF
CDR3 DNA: TGTGCCAGCTCACCAAGGAACAGGGGAAAGCGGTCCGGGGAGCTGTTTTTT

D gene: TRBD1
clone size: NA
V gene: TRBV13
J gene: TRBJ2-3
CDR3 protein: CAGQVIQADTQYF
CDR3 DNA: TGTGCCGGACAGGTAATCCAGGCAGATACGCAGTATTTT

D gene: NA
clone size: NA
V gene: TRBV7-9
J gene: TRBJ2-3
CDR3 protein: CASSLGLSFQYF
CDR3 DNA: TGTGCCAGCAGCTTAGGTCTTTCGTTTCAGTATTTT

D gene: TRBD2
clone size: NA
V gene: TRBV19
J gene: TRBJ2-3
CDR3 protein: CASSRTISGRNTDTQYF
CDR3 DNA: TGTGCCAGTAGTCGGACGATTAGCGGGAGAAACACAGATACGCAGTATTTT

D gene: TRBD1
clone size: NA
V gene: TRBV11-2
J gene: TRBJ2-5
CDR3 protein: CASSLIRWAGGETQYF
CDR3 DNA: TGTGCCAGCAGCTTAATAAGATGGGCAGGGGGTGAGACCCAGTACTTC

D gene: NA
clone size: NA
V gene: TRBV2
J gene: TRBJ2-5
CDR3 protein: CASSGGVRETQYF
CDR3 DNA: TGTGCCAGCAGTGGTGGGGTGAGGGAGACCCAGTACTTC

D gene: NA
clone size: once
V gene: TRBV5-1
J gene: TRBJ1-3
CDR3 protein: CASSARAGNTIYF
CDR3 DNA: TGCGCCAGCAGCGCCAGGGCTGGAAACACCATATATTTT

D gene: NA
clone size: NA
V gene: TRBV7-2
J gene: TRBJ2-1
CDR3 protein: CASSLGLGLGYNEQFF
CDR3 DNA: TGTGCCAGCAGCTTAGGGCTGGGTCTGGGTTACAATGAGCAGTTCTTC

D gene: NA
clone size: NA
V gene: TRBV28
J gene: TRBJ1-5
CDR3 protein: CASSSGSWGNQPQHF
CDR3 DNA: TGTGCCAGCAGTTCGGGGAGCTGGGGAAATCAGCCCCAGCATTTT

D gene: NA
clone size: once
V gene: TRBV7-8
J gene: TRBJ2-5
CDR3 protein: CASSSNRDLGETQYF
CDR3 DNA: TGTGCCAGCAGCTCCAACAGGGACCTCGGAGAGACCCAGTACTTC

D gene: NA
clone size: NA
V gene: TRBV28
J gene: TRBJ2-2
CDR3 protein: CASSFSRVDTGELFF
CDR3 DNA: TGTGCCAGCAGTTTTTCCAGGGTTGACACCGGGGAGCTGTTTTTT

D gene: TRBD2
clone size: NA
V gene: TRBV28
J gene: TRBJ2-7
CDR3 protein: CASSQLLLALPYEQYF
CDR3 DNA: TGTGCCAGCAGCCAACTCTTACTAGCGCTACCCTACGAGCAGTACTTC

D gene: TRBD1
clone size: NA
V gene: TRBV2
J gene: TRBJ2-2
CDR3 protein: CASSLPPTGPGELFF
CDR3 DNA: TGTGCCAGCAGTTTACCCCCGACAGGGCCCGGGGAGCTGTTTTTT

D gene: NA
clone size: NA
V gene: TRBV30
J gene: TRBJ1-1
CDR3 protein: CAWSVLLKGRGLTEAFF
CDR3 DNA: TGTGCCTGGAGTGTACTATTAAAGGGCAGGGGACTCACTGAAGCTTTCTTT

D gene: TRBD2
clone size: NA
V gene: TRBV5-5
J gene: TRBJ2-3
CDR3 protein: CASSSKILLAEGTLSQYF
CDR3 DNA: TGTGCCAGCAGCTCTAAAATCCTCCTAGCGGAGGGGACCCTCTCGCAGTATTTT

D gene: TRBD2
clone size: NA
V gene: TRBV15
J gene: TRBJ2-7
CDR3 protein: CATSTRGRLAGGLTYEQYF
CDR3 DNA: TGTGCCACCAGCACCAGGGGGAGACTAGCGGGAGGGCTTACCTACGAGCAGTACTTC

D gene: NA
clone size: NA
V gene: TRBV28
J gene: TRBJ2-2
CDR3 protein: CASSYPGVAENTGELFF
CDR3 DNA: TGTGCCAGCAGTTACCCGGGGGTAGCGGAGAACACCGGGGAGCTGTTTTTT

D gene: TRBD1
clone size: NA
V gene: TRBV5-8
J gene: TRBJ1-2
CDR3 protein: CASSLTGTVQANYGYTF
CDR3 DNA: TGTGCCAGCAGCTTAACCGGGACAGTCCAAGCTAACTATGGCTACACCTTC

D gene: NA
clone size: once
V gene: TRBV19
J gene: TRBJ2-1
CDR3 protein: CASSQIRDSIHNEQFF
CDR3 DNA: TGTGCCAGTAGTCAAATCCGGGACTCAATTCACAATGAGCAGTTCTTC

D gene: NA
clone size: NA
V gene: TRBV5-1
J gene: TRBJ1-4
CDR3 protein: CASSLMGVGEKLFF
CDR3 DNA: TGCGCCAGCAGCTTGATGGGCGTGGGTGAAAAACTGTTTTTT

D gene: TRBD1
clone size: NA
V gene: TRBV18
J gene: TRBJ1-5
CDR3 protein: CASSSTGDQPQHF
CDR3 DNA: TGTGCCAGCTCATCGACAGGGGATCAGCCCCAGCATTTT

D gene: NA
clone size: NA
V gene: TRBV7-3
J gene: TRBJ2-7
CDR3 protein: CASSPGRNYEQYF
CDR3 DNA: TGTGCCAGCAGCCCGGGACGCAACTACGAGCAGTACTTC

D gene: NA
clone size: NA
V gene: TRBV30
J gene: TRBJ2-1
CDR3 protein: CASPGRANEQFF
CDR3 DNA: TGTGCCTCGCCGGGGCGGGCCAATGAGCAGTTCTTC

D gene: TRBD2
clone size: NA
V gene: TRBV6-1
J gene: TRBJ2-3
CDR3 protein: CAAMRGGSADTQYF
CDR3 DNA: TGTGCCGCAATGCGGGGCGGGAGCGCAGATACGCAGTATTTT